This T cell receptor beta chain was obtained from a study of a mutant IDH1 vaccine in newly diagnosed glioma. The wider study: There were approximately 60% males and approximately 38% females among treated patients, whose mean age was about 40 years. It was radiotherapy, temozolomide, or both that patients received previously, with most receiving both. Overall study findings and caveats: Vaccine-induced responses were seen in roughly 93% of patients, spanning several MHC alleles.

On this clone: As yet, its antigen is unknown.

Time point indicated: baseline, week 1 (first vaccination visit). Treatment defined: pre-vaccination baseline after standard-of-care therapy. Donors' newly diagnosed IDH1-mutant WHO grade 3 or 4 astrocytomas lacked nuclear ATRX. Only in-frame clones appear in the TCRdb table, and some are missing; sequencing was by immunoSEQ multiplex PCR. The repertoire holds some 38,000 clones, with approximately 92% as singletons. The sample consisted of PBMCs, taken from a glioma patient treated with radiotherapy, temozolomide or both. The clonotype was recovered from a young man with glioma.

CDR3 residues: CASSRRGGSEQFF. CDR3 DNA: TGTGCCAGCAGCCGGAGGGGGGGGAGTGAGCAGTTCTTC. The genes are TRBV7-6 and TRBJ2-1; D is perhaps TRBD2 (7 bases). The CDR3 runs to 13 residues. Per germline, CDR1 SGHVS and CDR2 FNYEAQ. Trimming left V 5 bases short and J 9 bases short, with 14 bases between.